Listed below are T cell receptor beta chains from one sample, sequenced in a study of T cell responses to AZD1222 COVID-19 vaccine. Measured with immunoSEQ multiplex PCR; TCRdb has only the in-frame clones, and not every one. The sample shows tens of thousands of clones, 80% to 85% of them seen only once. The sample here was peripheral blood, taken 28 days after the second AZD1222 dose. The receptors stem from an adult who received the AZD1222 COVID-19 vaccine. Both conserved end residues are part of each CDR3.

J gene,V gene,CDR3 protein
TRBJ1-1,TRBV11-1,CASSLRPNTEAFF
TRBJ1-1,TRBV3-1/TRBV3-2,CASSITENTEAFF
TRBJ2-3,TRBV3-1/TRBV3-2,CASSLTGWGDTQYF
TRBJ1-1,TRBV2,CASSADRGRTEAFF
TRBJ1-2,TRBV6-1,CASSEGGAGPHTF
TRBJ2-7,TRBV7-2,CASSPLRGGPYEQYF
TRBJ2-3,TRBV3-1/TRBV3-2,CASSQGPSPSDTQYF
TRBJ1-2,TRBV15,CATRTGMHYGYTF
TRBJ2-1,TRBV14,CASSPGLNYNEQFF
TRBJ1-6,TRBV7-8,CASRLSRGESPLHF
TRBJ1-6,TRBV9,CASSVARGRDSPLHF
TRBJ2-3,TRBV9,CASSARGGGGTDTQYF
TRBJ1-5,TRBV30,CAWETGGNQPQHF
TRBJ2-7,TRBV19,CASSISESGAYEQYF
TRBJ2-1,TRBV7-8,CASSVLGTSGGANEQFF
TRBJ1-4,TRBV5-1,CASSFGTGGEKLFF
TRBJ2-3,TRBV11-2,CASSLVGGTDTQYF
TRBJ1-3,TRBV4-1,CASSQDLYGAGNTIYF
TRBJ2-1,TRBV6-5,CASSPSGGMVEQFF
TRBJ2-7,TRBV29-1,CSVATGFLARGEQYF
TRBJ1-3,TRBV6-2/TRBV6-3,CASSFGTPGNTIYF
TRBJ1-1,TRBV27,CASSLSGGGGQMNTEAFF
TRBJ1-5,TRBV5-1,CASSWDDRNNQPQHF
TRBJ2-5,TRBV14,CASSQERGRVETQYF
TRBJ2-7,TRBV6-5,CATGQGAYEQYF